These 7 T cell receptor beta chains came from one sample sequenced in a study of spatial heterogeneity in lung cancer. From the 5' RACE reads, TCRdb called clonotypes with MiXCR, one entry per CDR3 protein. Of some 85,000 distinct CDR3 sequences in the sample, approximately 21% were seen once. The time point is: sample taken at primary tumor resection. Sequencing of whole RNA from tumor, nontumor lung or frozen PBMC involved no sorting. Sequencing was performed on PBMCs, taken at surgery. All receptors come from a male donor with early-stage non-small cell lung cancer.

The chain employs TRBV27 and TRBJ2-3; D possibly corresponds to TRBD1 (6 bases). Trimming cost V 5 bases and J 3 bases, with 18 bases left between them. This CDR3 is built from 16 residues. Germline loops: CDR1 MNHEY, CDR2 SMNVEV (reference sequence). DNA of the CDR3: TGTGCCAGCAGTCCCCTTACAGGGATGAGGACAGATACGCAGTATTTT. As protein: CASSPLTGMRTDTQYF.

The chain uses TRBV6-2 or TRBV6-3 and TRBJ2-7; TRBD1 matches 10 bases. The CDR3 spans 16 residues. The germline V gene has CDR1 MNHEY and CDR2 SVGEGT. After removal of 5 bases from V and 5 bases from J, the junction contained 12 bases not matched to a gene. The CDR3 DNA sequence: TGTGCCAGCAGTCGACCTCAGACAGGGGGCGGCGACGAGCAGTACTTC. As protein: CASSRPQTGGGDEQYF.

This clonotype was seen repeatedly, ten times or more. The genes are TRBV11-1 and TRBJ2-2; TRBD1 matches 7 bases. The CDR3 is 16 amino acids. From germline, CDR1 is SGHAT and CDR2 FQDESV (reference sequence). With V trimmed by 5 bases and J by 0 bases, 6 bases remained unmatched. CDR3 DNA sequence: TGTGCCAGCAGCCCGGGACAGATCGCGAACACCGGGGAGCTGTTTTTT. Encoded protein: CASSPGQIANTGELFF.

This clonotype was seen repeatedly, ten times or more. CDR3 residues: CASTPGVRTDTQYF. In nucleotides, the CDR3 is TGTGCCAGTACCCCCGGGGTCCGCACAGATACGCAGTATTTT. The chain links TRBV19 to TRBJ2-3; maybe TRBD2 (5 bases). From germline, CDR1 is LNHDA and CDR2 SQIVND (reference sequence). The germline V and J ends were trimmed by 7 bases and 1 base, with 12 bases remaining between them. The CDR3 covers 14 residues.

This chain joins TRBV7-9 and TRBJ2-7; D might be TRBD2 (6 bases). The germline V gene has CDR1 SEHNR and CDR2 FQNEAQ (reference sequence). V lost 0 bases and J lost 2, with 11 bases in between. The CDR3 runs 15 residues. The CDR3 sequence is CASSLAGTDPYEQYF. CDR3 in DNA: TGTGCCAGCAGCTTAGCGGGGACTGATCCCTACGAGCAGTACTTC.

Only a few counts were recorded for this clonotype. The CDR3 DNA is TGTGCCAGCAGCCGCGCGGGGGCGAATACGCAGTATTTT. As protein: CASSRAGANTQYF. The V call is TRBV6-2 or TRBV6-3, the J call TRBJ2-3; a weak D match, TRBD2 (7 bases). CDR3 length: 13 residues. V was trimmed by 6 bases and J by 7 bases, leaving 14 bases between them. Germline assignment: CDR1 MNHEY and CDR2 SVGEGT.

This clonotype has only a few counts. The V and J genes are TRBV7-2 and TRBJ1-1, with D uncertain. V gave up 5 bases and J gave up 7 bases, with 11 bases separating them. CDR3 length: 12 residues. Germline lookup yields CDR1 SGHTA and CDR2 FQGNSA. CDR3 in DNA: TGTGCCAGCAGCCGGACCGTTGGTGAAGCTTTCTTT. Translated: CASSRTVGEAFF.